This note documents a single T cell receptor (beta chain) sequence. What it recognizes is unknown. Germline lookup yields CDR1 SGHRS and CDR2 YFSETQ. CDR3 length: 16 residues. V dropped 5 bases and J dropped 2 bases, with 20 bases sitting between them. Sorting of CD4+ naive, central memory, regulatory and stem cell-like memory cells was performed via CD45RO/CCR7/CD25/CD127/CD95/CD27. As every portion of the isolated RNA was reverse transcribed, the sequencing read expressed TCRB transcripts. Clones were read by immunoSEQ multiplex PCR, and TCRdb kept only the in-frame ones, dropping some. The sample records some 190,000 clones, 7% to 9% being singletons. These data are taken from a study of beta chain features in type 1 diabetes. General observations from the study: In all four CD4+ subsets, TCRB CDR3 length was significantly, moderately reduced in type 1 diabetes.

Sequenced input: central memory CD4+ T cells from blood. The chain carries TRBV5-1 and TRBJ2-7; the D gene is possibly TRBD2 (5 bases). This TCR derives from a man between 18 and 29 years old with type 1 diabetes. The CDR3 bases are TGCGCCAGCAGAATACCCCTCGGGGATTTCCCCTACGAGCAGTACTTC. Its translation: CASRIPLGDFPYEQYF.